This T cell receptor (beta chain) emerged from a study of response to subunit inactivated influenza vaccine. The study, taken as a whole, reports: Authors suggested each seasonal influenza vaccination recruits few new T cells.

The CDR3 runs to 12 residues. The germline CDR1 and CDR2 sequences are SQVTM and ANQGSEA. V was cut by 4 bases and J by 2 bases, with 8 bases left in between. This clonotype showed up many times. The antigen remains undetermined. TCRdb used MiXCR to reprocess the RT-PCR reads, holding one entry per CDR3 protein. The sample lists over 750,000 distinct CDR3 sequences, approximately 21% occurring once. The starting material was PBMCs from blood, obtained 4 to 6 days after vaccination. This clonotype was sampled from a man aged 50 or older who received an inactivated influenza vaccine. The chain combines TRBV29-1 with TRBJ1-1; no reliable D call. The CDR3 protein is CSVGGINTEAFF. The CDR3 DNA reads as TGCAGCGTTGGCGGTATAAACACTGAAGCTTTCTTT.